These 32 T cell receptor beta chains originate from one sample sequenced in a study of molecular identifiers for immune sequencing clone quantification. Using its own MiXCR run on the PCR reads, TCRdb lists one record per CDR3 protein. The data contain approximately 550,000 distinct CDR3 sequences, roughly 24% of them singletons. Sequenced input: naive CD8+ T cells from blood, with Jurkat cell RNA spiked in. Stated subset: FACS-sorted CD8+CD4-CCR7+CD45RA+ naive T cells. The source is a human donor in good health. Some libraries in this study had Jurkat cell RNA spiked in.

The chain is built from TRBV5-1 and TRBJ2-7; D is perhaps TRBD1 (5 bases). This CDR3 spans 14 amino acids. The V gene's germline CDR1 is SGHRS and CDR2 YFSETQ. The V end lost 5 bases, the J end lost 3 bases, and 15 bases lay between the germline ends. CDR3 coding DNA: TGCGCCAGCAGATCGGACAACTCATACTACGAGCAGTACTTC. This encodes CASRSDNSYYEQYF. Full variable domain (missing parts from reference TRBV5-1 and TRBJ2-7): KAGVTQTPRYLIKTRGQQVTLSCSPISGHRSVSWYQQTPGQGLQFLFEYFSETQRNKGNFPGRFSGRQFSNSRSEMNVSTLELGDSALYLCASRSDNSYYEQYFGPGTRLTVT.

For this clonotype: Given the absence of the conserved phenylalanine or tryptophan at the CDR3 end, a read error is likely. The chain couples TRBV12-3 or TRBV12-4 to TRBJ2-6; D not resolved. Trimming took 3 bases from V and 0 from J, leaving 9 bases between them. The CDR3 is made up of 16 amino acids. CDR3 in amino acids: CASSFLDGSGANVLTV. For the CDR3, the DNA is TGTGCCAGCAGTTTCTTGGATGGCTCTGGGGCCAACGTCCTGACTGTC.

This clonotype was detected a few times. The chain recombines TRBV5-6 with TRBJ2-3; 10 bases fit TRBD2. Germline CDR1 and CDR2: SGHDT and YYEEEE. The CDR3 consists of 15 residues. V shed 1 base and J 7 bases; nucleotides not matched to a gene: 6. This CDR3 is CASSLTSGDINTQYF. The CDR3 nucleotides are TGTGCCAGCAGCTTGACTAGCGGGGACATAAATACGCAGTATTTT.

The J gene is TRBJ2-7, the V gene TRBV20-1, with a tentative D call TRBD1 (5 bases). This CDR3 spans 15 amino acids. Germline V gene lookup returns CDR1 DFQATT and CDR2 SNEGSKA (reference sequence). The V end was cut by 0 bases, the J end by 3 bases, with 15 bases between. CDR3 sequence (DNA): TGCAGTGCTAGAGATCTTGACAGAGGCATCTACGAGCAGTACTTC. Its translation is CSARDLDRGIYEQYF.

This clonotype was counted many times. The V gene is TRBV5-6, the J gene TRBJ2-7, with 8 bases that match TRBD1. The germline gives CDR1 SGHDT, CDR2 YYEEEE. The junction had 5 bases not matched to a gene; V was cut back by 3 bases and J by 3 bases. There are 14 residues in the CDR3. CDR3 nucleotide sequence: TGTGCCAGCAGCTCAGGACAGGGAGACTACGAGCAGTACTTC. Amino acid sequence: CASSSGQGDYEQYF. Supplemented by reference TRBV5-6 and TRBJ2-7, the full variable domain reads DAGVTQSPTHLIKTRGQQVTLRCSPKSGHDTVSWYQQALGQGPQFIFQYYEEEERQRGNFPDRFSGHQFPNYSSELNVNALLLGDSALYLCASSSGQGDYEQYFGPGTRLTVT.

The chain links TRBV19 to TRBJ2-7, with D maybe TRBD1 (6 bases). Per the germline V gene, CDR1 is LNHDA and CDR2 is SQIVND (reference sequence). Between the trimmed V and J ends, which lost 3 bases and 5 bases, there was a span of 17 bases. The CDR3 has 15 amino acids. The CDR3 DNA reads as TGTGCCAGTAGTATGGAGACAGGACTGGCAGACGAGCAGTACTTC. Translated: CASSMETGLADEQYF.

The chain recombines TRBV9 with TRBJ2-2; no definite D call. This CDR3 has 12 residues. Trimming removed 3 bases from V and 5 bases from J, with 5 bases in between. Germline CDR1 is SGDLS and CDR2 is YYNGEE. CDR3 residues: CASSEKTGELFF. The DNA for the CDR3 is TGTGCCAGCAGCGAGAAGACCGGGGAGCTGTTTTTT.

The V and J genes are TRBV3-1 and TRBJ2-3; possible D gene TRBD2, 5 bases. Per the germline V gene, CDR1 is LGHDT and CDR2 is YNNKEL (reference sequence). V was pared by 0 bases and J by 6 bases, with 16 bases between. The CDR3 covers 16 residues. The CDR3: CASSQDRVTRGDTQYF. The CDR3 region has the DNA TGTGCCAGCAGCCAAGATCGGGTGACGAGAGGGGATACGCAGTATTTT.

This clonotype occurred many times. The CDR3 DNA reads as TGTGCCAGCAGACCCGCGGATTCTTCCACAGATACGCAGTATTTT. This gives the protein CASRPADSSTDTQYF. The chain employs TRBV9 and TRBJ2-3; D remains unclear. The germline V gene has CDR1 SGDLS and CDR2 YYNGEE. V lost 5 bases and J 2 bases, leaving 15 bases between the germline ends. CDR3 size: 15 residues.

The sample holds many counts of this clonotype. This chain uses TRBV6-2 or TRBV6-3 with TRBJ2-7; 9 bases are a match to TRBD2. Trimming at V came to 6 bases and at J to 2 bases, leaving 8 bases not matched to a gene. The CDR3 contains 15 residues. The V gene's germline CDR1 is MNHEY and CDR2 SVGEGT. CDR3 in amino acids: CASSYASGTTYEQYF. The CDR3 nucleotides are TGTGCCAGCAGCTATGCTAGCGGGACCACCTACGAGCAGTACTTC.

Regarding this clonotype: At one end the junction does not follow the germline gene, possibly because of a read error. The chain employs TRBV7-9 and TRBJ2-1; D unresolved. The CDR3 consists of 14 residues. CDR1 is SEHNR and CDR2 is FQNEAQ in the germline V gene (reference sequence). The CDR3: CALKQKSSYNKQFF. The CDR3 region has the DNA TGTGCCTTGAAACAGAAAAGCTCCTACAATAAGCAGTTCTTC. Drawing the rest from reference TRBV7-9 and TRBJ2-1, the complete variable domain is DTGVSQNPRHKITKRGQNVTFRCDPISEHNRLYWYRQTLGQGPEFLTYFQNEAQLEKSRLLSDRFSAERPKGSFSTLEIQRTEQGDSAMYLCALKQKSSYNKQFFGPGTRLTVL.

This clonotype was picked up a small number of times. This rearrangement joins TRBV30 to TRBJ2-7, with 9 bases aligning to TRBD2. This CDR3 has 13 amino acids. The V and J ends lost 3 bases and 6 bases, in that order; junction bases with no gene match: 6. In germline, CDR1 is GTSNPN, CDR2 SVGIG (reference sequence). The CDR3 here is CAWRAGGLPEQYF. The CDR3 bases are TGTGCCTGGAGAGCGGGGGGTCTCCCCGAGCAGTACTTC.

This clonotype was recorded at least ten times. This chain joins TRBV24-1 and TRBJ2-1; no clear D gene. Germline V CDR1 and CDR2: KGHDR, SFDVKD. The CDR3 contains 12 residues. With 1 base removed from V and 9 bases from J, the gap between germline ends came to 6 bases. The CDR3 loop is CATSDFGVEQFF. CDR3 sequence (DNA): TGTGCCACCAGTGATTTTGGGGTTGAGCAGTTCTTC.

For this clonotype: This may come from a read error, since a much larger clone is one base off. The rearrangement joins TRBV18 to TRBJ2-3; possible D gene TRBD2, 5 bases. This CDR3 is built from 15 residues. Germline V gene lookup returns CDR1 KGHSH and CDR2 LQKENI. The CDR3 here is CASSLEGVGTDPQYF. CDR3 nucleotide sequence: TGTGCCAGCTCACTTGAGGGAGTCGGCACAGATCCGCAGTATTTT.

This clonotype was detected ten times or more. The chain combines TRBV12-3 or TRBV12-4 with TRBJ1-1; D is undetermined. Trimming cost V 6 bases and J 0 bases, with 14 bases left between them. This CDR3 has 15 amino acids. The CDR3 protein is CASRPLLGMNTEAFF. CDR3 nucleotides: TGTGCCAGCAGACCTCTCCTTGGGATGAACACTGAAGCTTTCTTT.

CDR3 DNA: TGTGCCAGCAGTTTACTATGGGACACGGATAATTCACCCCTCCACTTT. This sequence encodes CASSLLWDTDNSPLHF. This sequence joins TRBV27 and TRBJ1-6; maybe TRBD1 (6 bases). Per the germline V gene, CDR1 is MNHEY and CDR2 is SMNVEV (reference sequence). Trimming left V 2 bases short and J 5 bases short, with 13 bases between. This CDR3 comprises 16 residues.

This clonotype was observed a handful of times. The chain is built from TRBV7-3 and TRBJ2-5; tentatively, D is TRBD1 or TRBD2 (6 bases each). The V end lost 5 bases, the J end lost 3 bases, and 13 bases lay between the germline ends. Germline CDR1 reads SGHTA; CDR2 reads FQGTGA. The CDR3 consists of 14 residues. This chain's CDR3 is CASSQGGLEETQYF. As DNA, the CDR3 is TGTGCCAGCAGCCAAGGGGGGCTGGAAGAGACCCAGTACTTC.

This clonotype came up many times. The V gene is TRBV24-1, the J gene TRBJ2-3, with 8 bases identical to TRBD1. The germline V gene encodes CDR1 KGHDR and CDR2 SFDVKD. The CDR3 is 15 residues long. Losses at the gene ends were 4 bases for V and 1 base for J; bases not matched to a gene: 3. Here the CDR3 reads CATSDGTGGTDTQYF. The DNA for the CDR3 is TGTGCCACCAGTGACGGGACAGGAGGCACAGATACGCAGTATTTT.

J is TRBJ2-4 and V is TRBV2; 8 bases align to TRBD2. The length of the CDR3 is 20 residues. Per the germline V gene, CDR1 is SNHLY and CDR2 is FYNNEI. J gave up 0 bases and V 4 bases, and 17 bases lay outside the gene matches. CDR3 bases: TGTGCCAGCAGTGGACCCCAAAGCGGGGGTTATGCCATAGCCAAAAACATTCAGTACTTC. Residues: CASSGPQSGGYAIAKNIQYF.

The rearrangement links TRBV27 to TRBJ2-1; D remains ambiguous. The germline gives CDR1 MNHEY, CDR2 SMNVEV (reference sequence). This CDR3 comprises 13 residues. The CDR3 DNA sequence: TGTGCGACCGGTGTGAGCTCCTACAATGAGCAGTTCTTC. Its protein product is CATGVSSYNEQFF.

This clonotype occurred a few times. The rearrangement joins TRBV11-2 to TRBJ1-2; the D is unclear. Trimming removed 5 bases from V and 3 bases from J, with 13 bases in between. The CDR3 covers 14 residues. CDR1 is SGHAT, CDR2 FQNNGV, per germline. CDR3 loop: CASSLSSGDYGYTF. The DNA for the CDR3 is TGTGCCAGCAGCCTCTCCTCCGGAGACTATGGCTACACCTTC.

This clonotype has a handful of counts. V usage is TRBV27 and J usage is TRBJ2-1, with D possibly matching TRBD2 (6 bases). The germline V and J ends were trimmed by 4 bases and 7 bases, with 11 bases remaining between them. Germline V lookup: CDR1 MNHEY, CDR2 SMNVEV (reference sequence). This CDR3 is built from 13 residues. CDR3: CASSWARENEQFF. The CDR3 DNA reads as TGTGCCAGCAGTTGGGCCCGGGAGAATGAGCAGTTCTTC.

This clonotype was detected a few times. The rearrangement joins TRBV27 to TRBJ2-5; D may correspond to TRBD1 or TRBD2 (5 bases each). This CDR3 is built from 15 residues. From germline, CDR1 is MNHEY and CDR2 SMNVEV (reference sequence). V dropped 5 bases and J dropped 3 bases, with 16 bases sitting between them. CDR3 DNA: TGTGCCAGCAGTCCTCTCGGGGACGGGGAAGAGACCCAGTACTTC. It encodes CASSPLGDGEETQYF.

With regard to this clonotype: An end of the junction does not agree with germline; a read error may underlie this. The chain employs TRBV4-1 and TRBJ2-7, with 7 bases fitting TRBD1. The CDR3 is made up of 15 amino acids. The V gene's germline CDR1 is MGHRA and CDR2 YSYEKL. CDR3 residues: CASCQAYGTAYEQYF. DNA for the CDR3: TGCGCCAGCTGCCAAGCTTATGGGACAGCCTACGAGCAGTACTTC.

This rearrangement joins TRBV4-1 to TRBJ2-3, with TRBD2 matching over 9 bases. Germline V gene data show CDR1 as MGHRA and CDR2 as YSYEKL. V lost 1 base, J lost 7 bases, and 9 bases stayed unmatched. This CDR3 contains 16 residues. The CDR3 spells CASSQVPAGGSYTQYF. The CDR3 DNA reads as TGCGCCAGCAGCCAAGTCCCAGCGGGGGGTTCATATACGCAGTATTTT.

The J gene is TRBJ1-2, the V gene TRBV9; no firm D call. The V gene lost 4 bases and the J gene lost 1 base, with 11 bases spanning the gap. The CDR3 extends over 14 amino acids. Looked up from germline, CDR1 is SGDLS and CDR2 is YYNGEE. The CDR3, as DNA: TGTGCCAGCAGCCCCCCGTCGTTTAACTATGGCTACACCTTC. This encodes CASSPPSFNYGYTF.

This clonotype was detected only a few times. V is TRBV7-9 and J is TRBJ2-1; TRBD2 is a possible D gene (5 bases). This CDR3 contains 15 residues. Germline lookup yields CDR1 SEHNR and CDR2 FQNEAQ (reference sequence). Trimming removed 5 bases at V and 0 bases at J, with 11 bases between. As DNA, the CDR3 is TGTGCCAGCAGCACGGACTCGATCTCCTACAATGAGCAGTTCTTC. Translated: CASSTDSISYNEQFF.

This clonotype was observed a few times. The CDR3 region is CASSPRGAREKLFF. In DNA, the CDR3 is TGCGCCAGCAGCCCGAGGGGGGCTCGTGAAAAACTGTTTTTT. V and J are TRBV5-1 and TRBJ1-4; possibly TRBD1 for D (6 bases). Looked up from germline, CDR1 is SGHRS and CDR2 is YFSETQ. V was shortened by 4 bases and J by 7 bases, with 14 bases between the two germline ends. The CDR3 consists of 14 residues.

The gene calls are TRBV30 and TRBJ2-5, with D maybe TRBD2 (6 bases). The CDR3 is 15 residues long. Germline loops: CDR1 GTSNPN, CDR2 SVGIG (reference sequence). V gave up 2 bases and J gave up 4 bases, with 17 bases separating them. The CDR3 here is CAWSPPGLPRETQYF. The CDR3 DNA follows: TGTGCCTGGAGTCCCCCGGGACTCCCCCGAGAGACCCAGTACTTC.

The chain joins TRBV14 to TRBJ2-3; 9 nucleotides line up with TRBD2. The CDR3 length is 18 residues. Germline V gives CDR1 SGHDN, CDR2 FVKESK. V trimming: 0 bases; J trimming: 3 bases; junction bases outside the gene matches: 10. The CDR3 nucleotides read TGTGCCAGCAGCCAAGAAATTTTTGCGGGGGGGCCTACAGATACGCAGTATTTT. Translated: CASSQEIFAGGPTDTQYF. The variable domain in full, completed from reference TRBV14 and TRBJ2-3, reads EAGVTQFPSHSVIEKGQTVTLRCDPISGHDNLYWYRRVMGKEIKFLLHFVKESKQDESGMPNNRFLAERTGGTYSTLKVQPAELEDSGVYFCASSQEIFAGGPTDTQYFGPGTRLTVL.

This clonotype was observed many times. Its ends do not fully match the called genes, so a read error is possible. The chain joins TRBV14 to TRBJ2-5, with TRBD2 matching over 7 bases. This CDR3 comprises 16 residues. CDR1 is SGHDN, CDR2 FVKESK, per germline. The CDR3 here is CASSQEAGRHTEAQYF. CDR3 DNA: TGTGCCAGCAGCCAAGAAGCGGGAAGGCACACAGAGGCCCAGTACTTC.

This clonotype was counted only a few times. This chain connects TRBV19 to TRBJ2-1; no reliable D call. The germline V and J ends were trimmed by 1 base and 6 bases, with 7 bases remaining between them. This CDR3 comprises 13 residues. The germline V gene encodes CDR1 LNHDA and CDR2 SQIVND (reference sequence). CDR3 in amino acids: CASSIAGVNEQFF. As DNA, the CDR3 is TGTGCCAGTAGTATAGCTGGGGTCAATGAGCAGTTCTTC.